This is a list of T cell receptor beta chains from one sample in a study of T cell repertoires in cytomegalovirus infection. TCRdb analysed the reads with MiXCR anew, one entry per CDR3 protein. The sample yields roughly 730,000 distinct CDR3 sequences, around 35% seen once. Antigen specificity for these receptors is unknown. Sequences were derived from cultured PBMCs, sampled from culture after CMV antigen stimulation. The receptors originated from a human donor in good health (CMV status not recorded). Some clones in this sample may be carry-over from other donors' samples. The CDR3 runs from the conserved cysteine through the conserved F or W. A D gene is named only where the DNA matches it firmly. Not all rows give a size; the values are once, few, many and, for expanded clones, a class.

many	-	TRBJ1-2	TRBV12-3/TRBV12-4	CASSFGQYGYTF	TGTGCCAGCAGTTTCGGACAGTATGGCTACACCTTC
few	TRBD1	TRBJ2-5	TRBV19	CASSITGGGETQYF	TGTGCCAGTAGCATCACAGGGGGTGGGGAGACCCAGTACTTC
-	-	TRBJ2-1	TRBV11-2	CASSLFGRRVHEQFF	TGTGCCAGCAGCCTCTTTGGCAGGAGGGTCCATGAGCAGTTCTTC
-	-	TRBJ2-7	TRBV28	CASSLWRPSYEQYF	TGTGCCAGCAGTTTATGGAGGCCGAGTTACGAGCAGTACTTC
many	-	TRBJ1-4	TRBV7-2	CASSFGQISGEKLFF	TGTGCCAGCAGCTTCGGACAGATTTCGGGGGAAAAACTGTTTTTT
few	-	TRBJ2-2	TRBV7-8	CASSLGPILNTGELFF	TGTGCCAGCAGCTTAGGCCCTATTCTTAACACCGGGGAGCTGTTTTTT
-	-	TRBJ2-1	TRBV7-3	CASSPHGNEQFF	TGTGCCAGCAGCCCCCACGGGAATGAGCAGTTCTTC
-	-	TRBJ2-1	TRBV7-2	CASSARPNLQLFF	TGTGCCAGCAGCGCCCGGCCGAACCTCCAGTTGTTCTTC
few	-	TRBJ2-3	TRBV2	CAVGGDTQYF	TGTGCCGTGGGCGGAGATACGCAGTATTTT
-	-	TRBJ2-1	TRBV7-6	CASSFVWGYNEQFF	TGTGCCAGCAGCTTCGTGTGGGGCTACAATGAGCAGTTCTTC
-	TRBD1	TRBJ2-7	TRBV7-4	CASSLETGRAFSDEQYF	TGTGCCAGCAGCTTAGAGACAGGGCGGGCCTTCTCGGACGAGCAGTACTTC
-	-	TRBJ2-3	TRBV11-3	CASSLSRQDTQYF	TGTGCCAGCAGCTTATCCCGCCAAGATACGCAGTATTTT
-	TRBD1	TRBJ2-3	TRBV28	CASSSPGQLPDTQYF	TGTGCCAGCAGTTCACCGGGACAGCTACCAGATACGCAGTATTTT
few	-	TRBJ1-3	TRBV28	CASSRQKSSGNTIYF	TGTGCCAGCAGCCGACAGAAGAGCTCTGGAAACACCATATATTTT
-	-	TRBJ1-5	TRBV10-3	CAISESRYSNQPQHF	TGTGCCATCAGTGAGTCTCGTTATAGCAATCAGCCCCAGCATTTT
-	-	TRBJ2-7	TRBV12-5	CASGSGRGHEQYF	TGTGCTAGTGGTTCGGGGCGGGGCCACGAGCAGTACTTC
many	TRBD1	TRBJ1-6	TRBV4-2	CASSQEQGAVGSPLHF	TGTGCCAGCAGCCAAGAACAGGGGGCGGTGGGCTCACCCCTCCACTTT
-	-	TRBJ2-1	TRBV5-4	CASSLMGEMNEQFF	TGTGCCAGCAGCTTGATGGGAGAAATGAATGAGCAGTTCTTC
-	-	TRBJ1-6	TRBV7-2	CASSLNRERYSPLHF	TGTGCCAGCAGCTTGAACAGGGAAAGGTATTCACCCCTCCACTTT
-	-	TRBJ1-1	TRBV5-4	CASSFMGGQWTEAFF	TGTGCCAGCAGCTTCATGGGTGGTCAGTGGACTGAAGCTTTCTTT
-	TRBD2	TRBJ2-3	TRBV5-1	CASSLLGLAESDTQYF	TGCGCCAGCAGCTTGTTGGGACTAGCGGAGTCAGATACGCAGTATTTT
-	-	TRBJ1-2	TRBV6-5	CASRNGGANYGYTF	TGTGCCAGCCGAAACGGGGGAGCGAACTATGGCTACACCTTC
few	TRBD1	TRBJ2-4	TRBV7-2	CASSSGGIQYF	TGTGCCAGCAGCTCAGGGGGCATTCAGTACTTC
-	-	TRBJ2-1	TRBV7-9	CASSLTNYNEQFF	TGTGCCAGCAGCTTGACAAACTACAATGAGCAGTTCTTC
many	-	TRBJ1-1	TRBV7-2	CASSIRYRNTEAFF	TGTGCCAGCAGCATCCGATACCGAAACACTGAAGCTTTCTTT
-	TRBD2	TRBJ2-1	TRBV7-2	CASTHSGGYNEQFF	TGTGCCAGCACTCATTCCGGGGGGTACAATGAGCAGTTCTTC
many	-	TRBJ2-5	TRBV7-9	CASSLMGETQYF	TGTGCCAGCAGTTTAATGGGGGAGACCCAGTACTTC
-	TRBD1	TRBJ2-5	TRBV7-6	CASSLSTGQETQYF	TGTGCCAGCAGCTTGTCGACAGGGCAAGAGACCCAGTACTTC
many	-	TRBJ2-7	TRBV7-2	CASSLNLRPPPYEQYF	TGTGCCAGCAGCTTAAATTTGAGGCCGCCCCCCTACGAGCAGTACTTC
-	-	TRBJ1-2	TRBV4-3	CASSQEKGRANYGYTF	TGCGCCAGCAGCCAAGAAAAGGGCCGGGCTAACTATGGCTACACCTTC
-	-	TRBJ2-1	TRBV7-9	CASSLSARHNEQFF	TGTGCCAGCAGCTTATCAGCCAGACACAATGAGCAGTTCTTC
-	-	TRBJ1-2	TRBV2	CASLGLAKGYTF	TGTGCCAGCCTCGGACTGGCGAAGGGCTACACCTTC
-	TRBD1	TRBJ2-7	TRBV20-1	CSATGQGSYEQYF	TGCAGTGCTACGGGACAGGGTTCCTACGAGCAGTACTTC
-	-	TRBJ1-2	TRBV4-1	CASSQGPVRGYTF	TGCGCCAGCAGCCAAGGGCCTGTTCGTGGCTACACCTTC
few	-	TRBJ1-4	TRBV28	CASVQGHDEKLFF	TGTGCCAGCGTTCAGGGGCACGATGAAAAACTGTTTTTT
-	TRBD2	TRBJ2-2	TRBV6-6	CASSYTSGLTGELFF	TGTGCCAGCAGTTATACTAGCGGGTTAACCGGGGAGCTGTTTTTT
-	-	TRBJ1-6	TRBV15	CATSRVYASDSPLHF	TGTGCCACCAGCAGAGTGTACGCTTCGGATTCACCCCTCCACTTT
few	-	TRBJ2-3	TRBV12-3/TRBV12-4	CATSPQAGTDTQYF	TGTGCCACCTCACCTCAAGCGGGCACAGATACGCAGTATTTT
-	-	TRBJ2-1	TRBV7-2	CASSLQGPLEQFF	TGTGCCAGCAGCTTACAAGGGCCCCTCGAGCAGTTCTTC
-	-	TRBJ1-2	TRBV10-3	CATDGGRRLGGYTF	TGTGCCACAGATGGAGGGCGGAGGTTAGGCGGCTACACCTTC
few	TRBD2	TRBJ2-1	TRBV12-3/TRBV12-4	CASSLAWSGFGGRTTDEQFF	TGTGCCAGCAGTTTAGCCTGGTCTGGGTTTGGCGGGAGGACTACGGATGAGCAGTTCTTC